The entry below describes one T cell receptor (beta chain). Its specificity is not known. This sample stems from a study of early T cells in non-severe SARS-CoV-2 infection. Study as a whole: Whole-blood bulk RNA, unsorted, was sequenced, and chains were unpaired.

Attached unique molecular identifiers marked individual cDNA molecules. TCRdb re-called the 5' RACE reads with MiXCR, one entry per CDR3 protein. The sample shows under 65,000 distinct CDR3 sequences, about 13% of them seen only once. Study findings and constraints: Reliance on VDJdb matching favored anti-spike CD8 responses; private and CD4 specificities were missed.

This CDR3 contains 14 residues. The V and J ends lost 2 bases and 6 bases respectively, with 13 bases between them. The V and J genes are TRBV12-3 or TRBV12-4 and TRBJ1-2, with D possibly being TRBD1 (6 bases). The receptor was isolated from an adult who was a healthcare worker with PCR-confirmed SARS-CoV-2 infection or an uninfected control (not recorded which). Material: whole blood, obtained at baseline. The DNA for the CDR3 is TGTGCCAGCAGTTTAACCAGGGGCCACGATGGCTACACCTTC. This translates into CASSLTRGHDGYTF.